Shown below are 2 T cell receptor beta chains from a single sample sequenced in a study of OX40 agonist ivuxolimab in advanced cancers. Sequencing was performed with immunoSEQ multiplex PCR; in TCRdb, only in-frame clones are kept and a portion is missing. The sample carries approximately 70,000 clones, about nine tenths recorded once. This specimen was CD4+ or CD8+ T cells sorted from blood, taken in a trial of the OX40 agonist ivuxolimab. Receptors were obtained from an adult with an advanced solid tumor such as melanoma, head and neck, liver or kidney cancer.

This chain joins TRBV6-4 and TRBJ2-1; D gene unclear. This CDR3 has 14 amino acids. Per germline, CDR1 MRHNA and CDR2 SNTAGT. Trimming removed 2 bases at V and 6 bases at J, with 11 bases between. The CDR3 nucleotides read TGTGCCAGCAGTGACAGGGAACGTGGCAATGAGCAGTTCTTC. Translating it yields CASSDRERGNEQFF.

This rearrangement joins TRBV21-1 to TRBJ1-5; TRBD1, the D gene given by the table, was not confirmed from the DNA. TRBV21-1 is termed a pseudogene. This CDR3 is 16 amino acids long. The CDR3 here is CASSSPRGQCNQPQHF. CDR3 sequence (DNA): TGTGCCAGCAGCTCCCCCCGCGGACAGTGCAATCAGCCCCAGCATTTT.